Below, 11 T cell receptor beta chains from the same sample are listed, as sequenced in a study of radiotherapy plus CTLA-4 blockade in lung cancer. Repertoires were generated with immunoSEQ multiplex PCR, while TCRdb's copy carries only in-frame clones and drops some. The repertoire holds about 97,000 clones, with under 85% as singletons. The specimen comprised peripheral blood, sampled from a patient treated with radiotherapy plus ipilimumab. All receptors come from a human donor with non-small cell lung cancer who had a partial response to radiotherapy plus ipilimumab. Some clones in this sample may be carry-over from other donors' samples.

The chain employs TRBV6-5 and TRBJ1-1, with 7 bases identical to TRBD1. Trimming removed 6 bases from V and 5 bases from J; junction bases left unmatched: 9. Looked up from germline, CDR1 is MNHEY and CDR2 is SVGAGI. The CDR3 totals 14 residues. The CDR3 loop is CASSRGQAGTEAFF. DNA of the CDR3: TGTGCCAGCAGCCGCGGACAGGCGGGGACTGAAGCTTTCTTT.

V is TRBV14 and J is TRBJ1-6; D is uncertain. CDR3 length: 15 amino acids. With 1 base removed from V and 10 bases from J, the gap between germline ends came to 14 bases. Germline V gene data show CDR1 as SGHDN and CDR2 as FVKESK. Here the CDR3 DNA reads TGTGCCAGCAGCCAAGGGGTCCGACCCGGGTCACCCCTCCACTTT. The encoded protein is CASSQGVRPGSPLHF. Together with reference TRBV14 and TRBJ1-6, the CDR3 gives the full variable domain: EAGVTQFPSHSVIEKGQTVTLRCDPISGHDNLYWYRRVMGKEIKFLLHFVKESKQDESGMPNNRFLAERTGGTYSTLKVQPAELEDSGVYFCASSQGVRPGSPLHFGNGTRLTVT.

This clone appeared a single time. V gene TRBV9 combines with J gene TRBJ2-7; D might be TRBD1 (5 bases). The CDR3 length is 16 residues. V was pared by 4 bases and J by 2 bases, with 19 bases between. Germline CDR1 and CDR2: SGDLS and YYNGEE. CDR3: CASSPQGVGPTYEQYF. DNA of the CDR3: TGTGCCAGCAGCCCCCAGGGTGTAGGTCCTACCTACGAGCAGTACTTC.

V is TRBV9 and J is TRBJ1-1; D remains unclear. Germline V lookup: CDR1 SGDLS, CDR2 YYNGEE. The V gene lost 0 bases and the J gene lost 5 bases, with 8 bases spanning the gap. The CDR3 has 13 residues. For the CDR3, the DNA is TGTGCCAGCAGCGTAGTATCGGGGACTGAAGCTTTCTTT. Protein sequence: CASSVVSGTEAFF.

The V and J genes are TRBV10-3 and TRBJ2-1; D not certain. Germline values: CDR1 ENHRY, CDR2 SYGVKD. The CDR3 sequence is 16 residues long. Trimming took off 0 bases at V and 1 base at J, with 10 bases between the two ends. The CDR3 here is CAISESETSSYNEQFF. CDR3 in DNA: TGTGCCATCAGTGAGTCTGAGACTTCGTCCTACAATGAGCAGTTCTTC.

The genes are TRBV28 and TRBJ1-1, with D perhaps TRBD1 (5 bases). The germline V gene has CDR1 MDHEN and CDR2 SYDVKM. Trimming took 4 bases from V and 1 from J, leaving 16 bases between them. This CDR3 region has 16 residues. CDR3 DNA sequence: TGTGCCAGCAGTTCCGGCCTCGGGGGTGAGAACACTGAAGCTTTCTTT. Translated: CASSSGLGGENTEAFF. Together with reference TRBV28 and TRBJ1-1, the CDR3 gives the full variable domain: DVKVTQSSRYLVKRTGEKVFLECVQDMDHENMFWYRQDPGLGLRLIYFSYDVKMKEKGDIPEGYSVSREKKERFSLILESASTNQTSMYLCASSSGLGGENTEAFFGQGTRLTVV.

This chain links TRBV28 with TRBJ2-5, with a tentative D call TRBD1 (6 bases). V gave up 6 bases and J gave up 4 bases, with 15 bases separating them. The CDR3 sequence is 14 residues long. Per the germline V gene, CDR1 is MDHEN and CDR2 is SYDVKM. The chain's CDR3 is CASSAYRVAETQYF. The DNA for the CDR3 is TGTGCCAGCAGCGCATACAGGGTCGCAGAGACCCAGTACTTC.

The J gene is TRBJ1-3, the V gene TRBV14; D unresolved. This CDR3 is 17 amino acids long. V was shortened by 0 bases and J by 1 base, with 13 bases between the two germline ends. Germline lookup yields CDR1 SGHDN and CDR2 FVKESK. The CDR3, as DNA: TGTGCCAGCAGCCAAGAACGGGGTGGTGATTCTGGAAACACCATATATTTT. Its protein is CASSQERGGDSGNTIYF.

This chain joins TRBV5-5 and TRBJ1-6; weak D call: TRBD1 (6 bases). Germline CDR1 SGHKS, CDR2 YYEKEE (reference sequence). V was shortened by 5 bases and J by 7 bases, with 13 bases between the two germline ends. The CDR3 length is 14 residues. CDR3 residues: CASRPGQPNSPLHF. The CDR3 DNA follows: TGTGCCAGCAGACCCGGACAGCCCAATTCACCCCTCCACTTT.

The chain joins TRBV7-3 to TRBJ1-6; 8 bases are a match to TRBD1. The CDR3 runs to 15 residues. Germline-derived CDR1 and CDR2 are SGHTA and FQGTGA. V trimming: 4 bases; J trimming: 10 bases; junction bases outside the gene matches: 9. CDR3 sequence reads: CASSSGQARGSPLHF. CDR3 sequence (DNA): TGTGCCAGCAGCTCGGGACAGGCGAGGGGGTCACCCCTCCACTTT.

The rearrangement uses TRBV6-1 and TRBJ2-7; 7 bases agree with TRBD1. The trim removed 5 bases at V and 5 bases at J, leaving 6 bases unmatched. This CDR3 has 13 amino acids. The germline V gene has CDR1 MNHNS and CDR2 SASEGT. This chain's CDR3 is CASSRQGYNEQYF. The CDR3 nucleotides read TGTGCCAGCAGTAGACAGGGCTACAACGAGCAGTACTTC.